The sample holds a few counts of the clone carrying this T cell receptor (beta chain). Its antigen remains unidentified. Amplification used 60 Vbeta primers and 13 Jbeta primers. Measured with immunoSEQ multiplex PCR; TCRdb has only the in-frame clones, and not every one. The table has 150,000 to 200,000 clones, roughly 80% seen once. This sample was included in a study of cytomegalovirus exposure and HLA in healthy donors. General study results and limits: Excluded: some indistinguishable V segments such as TRBV6-2 and TRBV6-3.

The V end was cut by 2 bases, the J end by 5 bases, with 13 bases between. CDR3 length: 14 amino acids. The germline V gene has CDR1 SEHNR and CDR2 FQNEAQ (reference sequence). The sequencing input was PBMCs. This sequence joins TRBV7-9 and TRBJ2-7, with TRBD1 as a possible D gene (6 bases). The receptor's source is a human donor in good health. The CDR3 coding sequence is TGTGCCAGCAGCTTAAGAGGGGGATCGAACGAGCAGTACTTC. Its translation: CASSLRGGSNEQYF.